This T cell receptor beta chain was identified during a study of T-cell reconstitution after alpha-beta-depleted transplantation in children. Findings and caveats of the study: At one year after transplant, newly produced T cells mostly accounted for T-cell counts and diversity. Several hundred expanded graft clones reportedly supplied alpha-beta T cells about two months after transplant. Surviving recipient T cells and thymic progenitors accounted for the high day-60 TCRbeta diversity observed in some patients.

CDR1 MNHEY and CDR2 SMNVEV come from the germline V gene (reference sequence). The V end was cut by 2 bases, the J end by 8 bases, with 8 bases between. The CDR3 contains 12 residues. Unique molecular identifiers were built into the TCRbeta library. TCRdb reprocessed the PCR reads via MiXCR and lists one record per CDR3 protein. The profile covers about 510,000 distinct CDR3 sequences, with about 10% appearing a single time and about 14% taken by the ten largest. A word on this clonotype: The antigen is unknown.

The chain uses TRBV27 and TRBJ2-3, with a weak D call TRBD2 (5 bases). Sample: PBMCs, mostly from graft donor cells, taken 180 days after TCRalphabeta/CD19-depleted stem cell transplant. The sequence derives from a female patient aged 2-15 years who had a stem cell transplant for aplastic anemia, so the T cells may come from the graft donor. CDR3 region: CASSLGEGTQYF. CDR3 DNA: TGTGCCAGCAGTTTAGGAGAGGGTACGCAGTATTTT.